One sample yielded the 27 T cell receptor beta chains listed below, sequenced in a study of blood T cells in healthy people across ages. For the second PCR, which ran for about 7 to 11 cycles, a sample-barcoded 5' primer and a J-beta primer mix were used. TCRdb independently ran MiXCR on the 5' RACE reads; one entry per CDR3 protein. The sample yields about 1.5 million distinct CDR3 sequences, approximately 42% seen once. Sequencing was done on a sample of blood. The receptors were sampled from a woman aged 18-30 years in good health.

This clonotype is a singleton in its sample. The chain uses TRBV21-1 and TRBJ2-7; the table gives TRBD2 as D, unverified against the DNA. TRBV21-1 is deemed a pseudogene. CDR3 size: 18 residues. The chain's CDR3 is CASSKGRASFRLYYEQYF. CDR3 in DNA: TGTGCCAGCAGCAAAGGAAGGGCCAGCTTCAGATTATACTACGAGCAGTACTTC.

V and J are TRBV28 and TRBJ2-1; the D call may be TRBD1 or TRBD2 (5 bases each). Trimming took off 1 base at V and 10 bases at J, with 20 bases between the two ends. Germline lookup yields CDR1 MDHEN and CDR2 SYDVKM. CDR3 length equals 16 residues. The DNA for the CDR3 is TGTGCCAGCAGTTTATCGGGGCAGTCCCCTTTGGAAGAGCAGTTCTTC. This encodes CASSLSGQSPLEEQFF.

This chain connects TRBV5-1 to TRBJ2-1, with D tentatively TRBD2 (6 bases). Trimming removed 4 bases at V and 0 bases at J, with 11 bases between. The CDR3 loop spans 15 amino acids. Germline V CDR1 and CDR2: SGHRS, YFSETQ. CDR3 protein: CASSTRESSYNEQFF. CDR3 sequence (DNA): TGCGCCAGCAGCACTCGGGAGAGCTCCTACAATGAGCAGTTCTTC.

This clonotype was seen only a few times. CDR3 amino acids: CASSFVSYNEQFF. The DNA of the CDR3 is TGTGCCAGCAGCTTTGTTTCCTACAATGAGCAGTTCTTC. The genes are TRBV5-6 and TRBJ2-1; D unresolved. The germline V gene has CDR1 SGHDT and CDR2 YYEEEE. The CDR3 sequence is 13 residues long. The V end was cut by 2 bases, the J end by 1 base, with 4 bases between.

There are a few counts of this clonotype. The chain is built from TRBV6-2 or TRBV6-3 and TRBJ2-7; D is undetermined. From germline, CDR1 is MNHEY and CDR2 SVGEGT. CDR3 length: 12 residues. Trimming stripped 1 base from V and 6 bases from J, with 7 bases between. The CDR3 DNA follows: TGTGCCAGCAGTTACTGGAGTACCGAGCAGTACTTC. Protein sequence: CASSYWSTEQYF.

This clonotype was counted between two and nine times. CDR3 protein: CAWSEVGPYEQYF. CDR3 sequence (DNA): TGTGCCTGGAGTGAAGTAGGCCCCTACGAGCAGTACTTC. The chain combines TRBV30 with TRBJ2-7; no clear D gene. The CDR3 covers 13 residues. V was cut by 1 base and J by 2 bases, with 9 bases left in between. Germline V gene lookup returns CDR1 GTSNPN and CDR2 SVGIG (reference sequence).

The CDR3 loop reads CASSVTASGGPLVSDTQYF. The DNA of the CDR3 is TGTGCCAGCAGCGTAACGGCTAGCGGGGGTCCACTTGTATCAGATACGCAGTATTTT. The chain combines TRBV9 with TRBJ2-3; 10 bases map to TRBD2. Germline CDR1 reads SGDLS; CDR2 reads YYNGEE. J gave up 4 bases and V 1 base, and 15 bases lay outside the gene matches. This CDR3 spans 19 amino acids.

The chain carries TRBV27 and TRBJ2-1; perhaps D is TRBD1 or TRBD2 (6 bases each). Trimming cost V 5 bases and J 3 bases, with 14 bases left between them. The CDR3 covers 15 residues. In germline, CDR1 is MNHEY, CDR2 SMNVEV (reference sequence). The chain's CDR3 is CASSQRGDHYNEQFF. CDR3 coding DNA: TGTGCCAGCAGTCAAAGGGGGGACCACTACAATGAGCAGTTCTTC.

This clonotype has more than one count but fewer than ten. This sequence joins TRBV20-1 and TRBJ2-1; D possibly corresponds to TRBD1 (6 bases). There are 14 residues in the CDR3. The V end lost 5 bases, the J end lost 4 bases, and 15 bases lay between the germline ends. From germline, CDR1 is DFQATT and CDR2 SNEGSKA (reference sequence). CDR3 in DNA: TGCAGTGCTGCGACAGGCCGGGTTTACAATGAGCAGTTCTTC. This translates into CSAATGRVYNEQFF.

The chain uses TRBV7-9 and TRBJ2-7; D is undetermined. Germline V lookup: CDR1 SEHNR, CDR2 FQNEAQ (reference sequence). V lost 8 bases to trimming and J lost 3 bases, with 14 bases between them. This CDR3 contains 13 residues. CDR3 coding DNA: TGTGCCAGCTGTAGTGGCACCAGCTACGAGCAGTACTTC. Translation gives CASCSGTSYEQYF.

CDR3 bases: TGCGCCAGCAGCCACCCAGGGGGTAAAGCTTTCTTT. Protein sequence: CASSHPGGKAFF. This chain joins TRBV4-1 and TRBJ1-1, with 7 nucleotides matching TRBD1. Losses at the gene ends were 3 bases for V and 9 bases for J; bases not matched to a gene: 4. CDR3 size: 12 residues. Germline V lookup: CDR1 MGHRA, CDR2 YSYEKL.

The chain employs TRBV7-2 and TRBJ1-2; the D is unclear. This CDR3 has 14 amino acids. Trimming shortened V by 3 bases and J by 8 bases, and 16 bases separated the two germline ends. Germline CDR1 and CDR2: SGHTA and FQGNSA. DNA of the CDR3: TGTGCCAGCAGCTTTATGGGCACTGTAAGGGGCTACACCTTC. It codes for CASSFMGTVRGYTF.

V and J are TRBV20-1 and TRBJ1-1; D possibly corresponds to TRBD1 (5 bases). CDR1 and CDR2 (germline): DFQATT, SNEGSKA (reference sequence). V was pared by 0 bases and J by 3 bases, with 14 bases between. The CDR3 length is 15 residues. This CDR3 is CSARDRRGSHTEAFF. The CDR3 DNA reads as TGCAGTGCTAGAGATCGTAGGGGATCGCACACTGAAGCTTTCTTT.

A few counts support this clonotype. The chain joins TRBV12-3 or TRBV12-4 to TRBJ1-1; 8 positions match TRBD1. The CDR3 loop spans 15 amino acids. The V segment lost 5 bases and the J segment 1 base; nucleotides outside the gene matches: 6. CDR3 residues: CASSRRDRKNTEAFF. CDR3 sequence (DNA): TGTGCCAGCAGTCGCAGGGACAGGAAGAACACTGAAGCTTTCTTT.

CDR3 sequence: CASSLRQGNNGQYF. In DNA form, the CDR3 reads TGTGCCAGCAGCCTCCGACAGGGGAACAATGGGCAGTACTTC. The chain is built from TRBV7-9 and TRBJ2-5; 8 nucleotides match TRBD1. Germline loops: CDR1 SEHNR, CDR2 FQNEAQ (reference sequence). The CDR3 is 14 residues long. V lost 5 bases to trimming and J lost 11 bases; unmatched junction nucleotides: 13. The variable domain in full, with the rest retrieved from reference TRBV7-9 and TRBJ2-5, is DTGVSQNPRHKITKRGQNVTFRCDPISEHNRLYWYRQTLGQGPEFLTYFQNEAQLEKSRLLSDRFSAERPKGSFSTLEIQRTEQGDSAMYLCASSLRQGNNGQYFGPGTRLLVL.

V usage is TRBV12-3 or TRBV12-4 and J usage is TRBJ2-2; D might be TRBD2 (6 bases). Trimming took off 3 bases at V and 4 bases at J, with 15 bases between the two ends. The CDR3 consists of 16 residues. The CDR3 DNA is TGTGCCAGCAGTTTGCTGTCGGGGCGGGGCACCGGGGAGCTGTTTTTT. This sequence encodes CASSLLSGRGTGELFF.

The V call is TRBV6-2 or TRBV6-3, the J call TRBJ2-7; maybe TRBD1 (6 bases). With 11 bases removed from V and 3 bases from J, the gap between germline ends came to 17 bases. This CDR3 is built from 13 residues. Germline values: CDR1 MNHEY, CDR2 SVGEGT. The CDR3 loop reads CAVSPGTFYEQYF. In DNA, the CDR3 is TGTGCCGTCAGTCCCGGGACATTCTACGAGCAGTACTTC.

The sample holds one count of this clonotype. This chain uses TRBV6-6 with TRBJ1-2, with 11 bases matching TRBD1. The ends lost 5 bases at V and 8 bases at J; junction bases unmatched: 13. Germline-derived CDR1 and CDR2 are MNHNY and SVGAGI (reference sequence). The CDR3 has 16 amino acids. CDR3 in amino acids: CASSTQRDRGFRGYTF. The DNA of the CDR3 is TGTGCCAGCAGTACACAAAGGGACAGGGGGTTCAGGGGCTACACCTTC.

The table lists this clonotype with a few counts. This chain connects TRBV28 to TRBJ2-7; D gene ambiguous. Trimming removed 4 bases at V and 5 bases at J, with 15 bases between. This CDR3 region has 14 residues. Germline lookup yields CDR1 MDHEN and CDR2 SYDVKM. CDR3 loop: CASSSRPLSHEQYF. In nucleotides, the CDR3 is TGTGCCAGCAGTTCCAGGCCCCTTTCCCACGAGCAGTACTTC.

Only one count was recorded for this clonotype. V usage is TRBV20-1 and J usage is TRBJ2-7; TRBD2 matches 14 bases. CDR1 DFQATT and CDR2 SNEGSKA come from the germline V gene (reference sequence). J was trimmed by 7 bases and V by 7 bases; bases with no gene match: 6. This CDR3 has 13 amino acids. The CDR3, as DNA: TGCAGTGGGACTAGCGGGGGGTACAATGAGCAGTACTTC. Its translation is CSGTSGGYNEQYF.

This rearrangement joins TRBV7-9 to TRBJ1-5; 11 bases align to TRBD1. There are 15 residues in the CDR3. V lost 5 bases to trimming and J lost 7 bases; unmatched junction nucleotides: 7. Germline V gene data show CDR1 as SEHNR and CDR2 as FQNEAQ (reference sequence). The CDR3 loop reads CASSLGTGGLQPQHF. CDR3 DNA: TGTGCCAGCAGCCTAGGGACAGGGGGACTACAGCCCCAGCATTTT.

In its sample, this clonotype was seen a few times. This sequence joins TRBV7-3 and TRBJ1-5; D is ambiguous. Trimming removed 0 bases at V and 5 bases at J, with 5 bases between. The CDR3 is 13 amino acids. Looked up from germline, CDR1 is SGHTA and CDR2 is FQGTGA. The CDR3 DNA is TGTGCCAGCAGCTTAACCCGGGATCAGCCCCAGCATTTT. It yields the protein CASSLTRDQPQHF.

This clonotype was counted between two and nine times. This rearrangement joins TRBV20-1 to TRBJ1-1; D unclear. Trimming took off 3 bases at V and 1 base at J, with 9 bases between the two ends. This CDR3 contains 13 residues. Germline V gives CDR1 DFQATT, CDR2 SNEGSKA (reference sequence). The CDR3 here is CSASNAPNTEAFF. The CDR3 DNA sequence: TGCAGTGCTAGCAATGCCCCGAACACTGAAGCTTTCTTT.

The V call is TRBV12-3 or TRBV12-4, the J call TRBJ2-5; D is possibly TRBD1 (6 bases). The ends were cut back, 5 bases at V and 1 base at J, with 11 bases in the middle. The CDR3 extends over 14 amino acids. The CDR3 sequence is CASSKGHGQETQYF. CDR3 bases: TGTGCCAGCAGTAAGGGACACGGCCAAGAGACCCAGTACTTC.

V usage is TRBV5-1 and J usage is TRBJ1-6, with a possible D match to TRBD1 (5 bases). V was pared by 0 bases and J by 4 bases, with 11 bases between. The CDR3 extends over 16 amino acids. Germline V CDR1 and CDR2: SGHRS, YFSETQ. Here the CDR3 reads CASSLAGTGYNSPLHF. As DNA, the CDR3 is TGCGCCAGCAGCTTGGCCGGGACCGGTTATAATTCACCCCTCCACTTT. Full variable domain (missing parts from reference TRBV5-1 and TRBJ1-6): KAGVTQTPRYLIKTRGQQVTLSCSPISGHRSVSWYQQTPGQGLQFLFEYFSETQRNKGNFPGRFSGRQFSNSRSEMNVSTLELGDSALYLCASSLAGTGYNSPLHFGNGTRLTVT.

The chain links TRBV5-1 to TRBJ1-1, with D possibly TRBD1 on 6 matching bases. Trimming took 1 base from V and 1 from J, leaving 14 bases between them. Germline CDR1 is SGHRS and CDR2 is YFSETQ. CDR3 length: 16 amino acids. CDR3 coding DNA: TGCGCCAGCAGCTTGCCCAGGGGAAGTCGGAACACTGAAGCTTTCTTT. Protein: CASSLPRGSRNTEAFF.

In this sample, this clonotype turned up a few times. The chain combines TRBV7-2 with TRBJ2-7, with D possibly TRBD1 on 5 matching bases. CDR1 is SGHTA and CDR2 is FQGNSA in the germline V gene. CDR3 length: 13 residues. Trimming stripped 1 base from V and 6 bases from J, with 10 bases between. This CDR3 is CASSLEKGREQYF. The CDR3, as DNA: TGTGCCAGCAGCTTAGAGAAGGGGCGCGAGCAGTACTTC.